The 16 T cell receptor beta chains in this list originate from one sample, sequenced in a study of technical replicates of blood from a handful of donors. Sequencing used immunoSEQ multiplex PCR; TCRdb keeps in-frame clones, though not all of them. The data contain 60,000 to 75,000 clones, about 86% of them singletons. The specimen sequenced was PBMCs. The receptors were sampled from a human donor in good health. Some clones in this sample may be carry-over from other donors' samples.

The CDR3 here is CASSTPLGAGLSTGELFF. The CDR3 nucleotides read TGTGCCAGCAGCACACCCCTGGGAGCGGGGTTATCCACCGGGGAGCTGTTTTTT. The rearrangement uses TRBV7-6 and TRBJ2-2; TRBD2 matches at 7 bases. V shed 5 bases and J 4 bases; nucleotides not matched to a gene: 16. This CDR3 comprises 18 residues. Per germline, CDR1 SGHVS and CDR2 FNYEAQ.

This chain connects TRBV18 to TRBJ2-7; maybe TRBD2 (6 bases). The CDR3 totals 12 residues. Per germline, CDR1 KGHSH and CDR2 LQKENI. Trimming pared 4 bases from V and 5 bases from J, leaving 9 bases between. CDR3 nucleotides: TGTGCCAGCTCACGGGGGGACGACGAGCAGTACTTC. The encoded protein is CASSRGDDEQYF.

The chain combines TRBV7-2 with TRBJ2-7; 9 positions agree with TRBD2. The CDR3 extends over 16 amino acids. Germline V CDR1 and CDR2: SGHTA, FQGNSA. With V trimmed by 5 bases and J by 2 bases, 10 bases remained unmatched. In DNA, the CDR3 is TGTGCCAGCAGCGCCACAGGGCGGGGGGGAACCTACGAGCAGTACTTC. Encoded protein: CASSATGRGGTYEQYF.

The chain combines TRBV6-5 with TRBJ2-3, with D maybe TRBD2 (6 bases). Germline V gene data show CDR1 as MNHEY and CDR2 as SVGAGI. V was cut by 2 bases and J by 2 bases, with 11 bases left in between. The CDR3 length is 15 residues. CDR3 region: CASSYGASATDTQYF. The CDR3 nucleotides are TGTGCCAGCAGTTACGGGGCTAGCGCCACAGATACGCAGTATTTT.

The chain couples TRBV29-1 to TRBJ1-2; TRBD1 matches 9 bases. The CDR3 covers 13 residues. V lost 5 bases and J lost 4; bases outside the gene matches: 5. CDR1 and CDR2 from the germline V gene are SQVTM and ANQGSEA. The CDR3 coding sequence is TGCAGCGTTAGTACGGGACAGGGCTATGGCTACACCTTC. Its translation: CSVSTGQGYGYTF.

The chain joins TRBV5-1 to TRBJ2-7, with a tentative D call TRBD2 (6 bases). There are 15 residues in the CDR3. Germline-derived CDR1 and CDR2 are SGHRS and YFSETQ. The V end lost 4 bases, the J end lost 2 bases, and 16 bases lay between the germline ends. This CDR3 reads CASSVGKLAPYEQYF. DNA for the CDR3: TGCGCCAGCAGCGTGGGGAAACTAGCTCCCTACGAGCAGTACTTC.

The chain links TRBV7-2 to TRBJ1-5; 9 bases match TRBD1. V lost 4 bases and J lost 3; bases outside the gene matches: 4. The length of the CDR3 is 15 residues. CDR1 and CDR2 from the germline V gene are SGHTA and FQGNSA. The DNA for the CDR3 is TGTGCCAGCAGCTCCGGGACAGGGTTCAATCAGCCCCAGCATTTT. This encodes CASSSGTGFNQPQHF.

The chain couples TRBV5-5 to TRBJ1-5; D is undetermined. This CDR3 is 13 amino acids long. The V gene's germline CDR1 is SGHKS and CDR2 YYEKEE (reference sequence). Deletions cut 2 bases from V and 4 bases from J, with 7 bases between. The CDR3 DNA sequence: TGTGCCAGCAGCTTAATTACTAATCAGCCCCAGCATTTT. It specifies CASSLITNQPQHF.

The chain has TRBV9 and TRBJ2-1; D gene ambiguous. Germline lookup yields CDR1 SGDLS and CDR2 YYNGEE. Trimming took 0 bases from V and 9 from J, leaving 7 bases between them. This CDR3 spans 12 amino acids. Here the CDR3 DNA reads TGTGCCAGCAGCGTAGGTCGCGGTGAGCAGTTCTTC. Translated: CASSVGRGEQFF. Using reference TRBV9 and TRBJ2-1 for the parts outside the CDR3, the full variable domain is DSGVTQTPKHLITATGQRVTLRCSPRSGDLSVYWYQQSLDQGLQFLIQYYNGEERAKGNILERFSAQQFPDLHSELNLSSLELGDSALYFCASSVGRGEQFFGPGTRLTVL.

The chain links TRBV5-5 to TRBJ1-2; no clear D gene. V lost 1 base and J lost 8, with 15 bases in between. This CDR3 is 14 amino acids long. The V gene's germline CDR1 is SGHKS and CDR2 YYEKEE (reference sequence). The CDR3 bases are TGTGCCAGCAGCTTGACGGGTCACTACGAGGGCTACACCTTC. It translates to CASSLTGHYEGYTF. The full variable domain, with the rest looked up from reference TRBV5-5 and TRBJ1-2, is DAGVTQSPTHLIKTRGQQVTLRCSPISGHKSVSWYQQVLGQGPQFIFQYYEKEERGRGNFPDRFSARQFPNYSSELNVNALLLGDSALYLCASSLTGHYEGYTFGSGTRLTVV.

The chain is built from TRBV5-1 and TRBJ2-1; 7 nucleotides match TRBD2. The CDR3 consists of 16 residues. V dropped 0 bases and J dropped 3; count of bases not matched to a gene: 6. Germline CDR1 is SGHRS and CDR2 is YFSETQ. CDR3 loop: CASSLAGASGYNEQFF. The CDR3 DNA follows: TGCGCCAGCAGCTTGGCCGGGGCTAGCGGCTACAATGAGCAGTTCTTC.

This rearrangement joins TRBV30 to TRBJ2-7; TRBD2 matches 8 bases. With V trimmed by 2 bases and J by 0 bases, 3 bases remained unmatched. CDR3 size: 14 residues. Germline CDR1 reads GTSNPN; CDR2 reads SVGIG (reference sequence). CDR3 DNA sequence: TGTGCCTGGAGTACGGGAGGGAGCTCCTACGAGCAGTACTTC. Translating gives CAWSTGGSSYEQYF.

V is TRBV7-2 and J is TRBJ2-7; D is perhaps TRBD2 (5 bases). The germline gives CDR1 SGHTA, CDR2 FQGNSA. This CDR3 comprises 13 residues. V lost 4 bases to trimming and J lost 6 bases, with 13 bases between them. The CDR3 coding sequence is TGTGCCAGCAGCTCCCGGGATACACCCGAGCAGTACTTC. This gives the protein CASSSRDTPEQYF.

The genes are TRBV15 and TRBJ2-1; D is unclear. The V end was cut by 1 base, the J end by 6 bases, with 10 bases between. Per germline, CDR1 LNHNV and CDR2 YYDKDF (reference sequence). The CDR3 is made up of 14 amino acids. The CDR3 reads CATSRGIQVNEQFF. DNA for the CDR3: TGTGCCACCAGCAGAGGGATTCAGGTCAATGAGCAGTTCTTC.

J is TRBJ1-2 and V is TRBV18; D remains unclear. The CDR3 sequence is 13 residues long. V was clipped by 3 bases and J by 8 bases, with 13 bases between them. Germline V gene lookup returns CDR1 KGHSH and CDR2 LQKENI. The DNA of the CDR3 is TGTGCCAGCTCACCTGCCGAGGTCGGCGGCTACACCTTC. This gives the protein CASSPAEVGGYTF. Using reference TRBV18 and TRBJ1-2 for the parts outside the CDR3, the full variable domain is NAGVMQNPRHLVRRRGQEARLRCSPMKGHSHVYWYRQLPEEGLKFMVYLQKENIIDESGMPKERFSAEFPKEGPSILRIQQVVRGDSAAYFCASSPAEVGGYTFGSGTRLTVV.

The J gene is TRBJ2-1, the V gene TRBV11-2; 9 positions agree with TRBD2. The V gene's germline CDR1 is SGHAT and CDR2 FQNNGV. The ends lost 4 bases at V and 3 bases at J; junction bases unmatched: 4. This CDR3 comprises 15 residues. CDR3 sequence reads: CASSSLRGGYNEQFF. Written as DNA, the CDR3 is TGTGCCAGCAGCTCGCTGCGGGGGGGCTACAATGAGCAGTTCTTC.